Shown below are 14 T cell receptor beta chains from a single sample sequenced in a study of T cell changes during pregnancy in multiple sclerosis. This table comes from immunoSEQ multiplex PCR, and its TCRdb copy is limited to in-frame clones, with some not included. The table includes more than 30,000 clones, around nine tenths detected once. Sample: CD4+ T cells from peripheral blood mononuclear cells, taken in the third trimester of pregnancy. All receptors derive from a female donor in good health, enrolled as a control in a pregnancy study.

The chain links TRBV5-4 to TRBJ1-2, with no clear D. Germline CDR1 SGHNT, CDR2 YYREEE (reference sequence). The CDR3 covers 13 residues. The V end was cut by 4 bases, the J end by 4 bases, with 11 bases between. The CDR3 DNA sequence: TGTGCCAGCAGCGCGGGGAGCAGCTATGGCTACACCTTC. This translates into CASSAGSSYGYTF.

This clone has more than one count but fewer than ten. The genes are TRBV6-1 and TRBJ1-1; 9 bases match TRBD1. The CDR3 loop spans 13 amino acids. The ends lost 6 bases at V and 6 bases at J; junction bases unmatched: 5. Germline V gene data show CDR1 as MNHNS and CDR2 as SASEGT. In DNA, the CDR3 is TGTGCCAGCAGGGGGACAGGGAGACCTGAAGCTTTCTTT. Its translation: CASRGTGRPEAFF.

This clone was seen only once. CDR3 in amino acids: CAWSVGEIQETQYF. The CDR3 nucleotides are TGTGCCTGGAGTGTTGGGGAGATTCAAGAGACCCAGTACTTC. V is TRBV30 and J is TRBJ2-5; maybe TRBD2 (5 bases). V was shortened by 0 bases and J by 2 bases, with 10 bases between the two germline ends. The CDR3 is 14 residues long. Germline V gene sequence: CDR1 GTSNPN, CDR2 SVGIG (reference sequence).

The rearrangement joins TRBV19 to TRBJ1-5; 7 nucleotides align to TRBD1. Trimming at V came to 5 bases and at J to 6 bases, leaving 13 bases not matched to a gene. The germline V gene encodes CDR1 LNHDA and CDR2 SQIVND (reference sequence). CDR3 length: 16 amino acids. The chain's CDR3 is CASSALLGTVGQPQHF. The CDR3 nucleotides are TGTGCCAGTAGTGCCTTACTCGGGACAGTTGGTCAGCCCCAGCATTTT.

The chain carries TRBV5-1 and TRBJ2-2; 12 nucleotides line up with TRBD2. V shed 2 bases, J shed 2 bases, and the junction held 10 bases outside the gene matches. Germline V gene sequence: CDR1 SGHRS, CDR2 YFSETQ. The CDR3 is 19 amino acids. The chain's CDR3 is CASSFVRLAGGKNTGELFF. Here the CDR3 DNA reads TGCGCCAGCAGCTTCGTCCGGCTAGCGGGAGGGAAAAACACCGGGGAGCTGTTTTTT.

The J gene is TRBJ2-1, the V gene TRBV6-1; D is ambiguous. Germline CDR1 reads MNHNS; CDR2 reads SASEGT. V was shortened by 8 bases and J by 9 bases, with 11 bases between the two germline ends. The CDR3 loop spans 11 amino acids. The CDR3 loop reads CASRPRVEQFF. Here the CDR3 DNA reads TGTGCCAGCCGGCCCCGGGTTGAGCAGTTCTTC.

The chain is built from TRBV5-1 and TRBJ1-2; D not certain. The germline V and J ends were trimmed by 6 bases and 2 bases, with 20 bases remaining between them. Per germline, CDR1 SGHRS and CDR2 YFSETQ. The CDR3 sequence is 16 residues long. This CDR3 reads CASTLGLNGDNYGYTF. CDR3 bases: TGCGCCAGCACCCTAGGACTGAACGGTGACAACTATGGCTACACCTTC. The full variable domain, rest sourced from reference TRBV5-1 and TRBJ1-2, is KAGVTQTPRYLIKTRGQQVTLSCSPISGHRSVSWYQQTPGQGLQFLFEYFSETQRNKGNFPGRFSGRQFSNSRSEMNVSTLELGDSALYLCASTLGLNGDNYGYTFGSGTRLTVV.

The chain employs TRBV5-8 and TRBJ1-4; 10 bases match TRBD1. Germline CDR1 reads SGHTS; CDR2 reads YDEGEE. V shed 4 bases, J shed 4 bases, and the junction held 4 bases outside the gene matches. The CDR3 spans 15 residues. The chain's CDR3 is CASSTGQGSNEKLFF. The CDR3 DNA reads as TGTGCCAGCAGCACGGGACAGGGGAGTAATGAAAAACTGTTTTTT.

The V gene is TRBV7-8, the J gene TRBJ2-7; TRBD2 matches at 7 bases. This CDR3 has 17 amino acids. J gave up 6 bases and V 5 bases, and 19 bases lay outside the gene matches. CDR1 is SGHVS, CDR2 FQNEAQ, per germline. CDR3: CASSPRPGGRKEGEQYF. CDR3 coding DNA: TGTGCCAGCAGCCCCCGTCCAGGCGGGAGAAAGGAGGGCGAGCAGTACTTC.

This chain uses TRBV5-1 with TRBJ1-1; no definite D call. The CDR3 has 14 residues. CDR1 is SGHRS and CDR2 is YFSETQ in the germline V gene. V was cut by 0 bases and J by 1 base, with 7 bases left in between. CDR3 in amino acids: CASSLEFRNTEAFF. The CDR3 DNA is TGCGCCAGCAGCTTGGAATTTAGGAACACTGAAGCTTTCTTT.

The rearrangement joins TRBV19 to TRBJ1-5; D is perhaps TRBD1 (5 bases). Trimming shortened V by 5 bases and J by 5 bases, and 10 bases separated the two germline ends. This CDR3 is 13 amino acids long. Per the germline V gene, CDR1 is LNHDA and CDR2 is SQIVND (reference sequence). This chain's CDR3 is CASSWGRDQPQHF. CDR3 nucleotides: TGTGCCAGTAGTTGGGGCAGGGATCAGCCCCAGCATTTT.

Only one count was recorded for this clone. The rearrangement links TRBV6-5 to TRBJ2-7; D uncertain. CDR1 and CDR2 from the germline V gene are MNHEY and SVGAGI. The germline V and J ends were trimmed by 7 bases and 4 bases, with 14 bases remaining between them. The CDR3 runs 13 residues. The CDR3 DNA reads TGTGCCAGCAAGACCGGGTCGTCGTACGAGCAGTACTTC. Translation gives CASKTGSSYEQYF.

The rearrangement uses TRBV9 and TRBJ2-3; D unresolved. V was cut by 4 bases and J by 5 bases, with 8 bases left in between. The CDR3 consists of 12 residues. In germline, CDR1 is SGDLS, CDR2 YYNGEE. The CDR3, as DNA: TGTGCCAGCAGCCCCCTCGGAGATACGCAGTATTTT. It translates to CASSPLGDTQYF.

The CDR3 coding sequence is TGTGCCAGCTCACCAGGAGGGGCGTTGCGCACTGAAGCTTTCTTT. Its translation: CASSPGGALRTEAFF. The genes are TRBV18 and TRBJ1-1, with TRBD1 as a possible D gene (5 bases). From germline, CDR1 is KGHSH and CDR2 LQKENI. CDR3 length: 15 amino acids. V lost 2 bases and J lost 4, with 14 bases in between.